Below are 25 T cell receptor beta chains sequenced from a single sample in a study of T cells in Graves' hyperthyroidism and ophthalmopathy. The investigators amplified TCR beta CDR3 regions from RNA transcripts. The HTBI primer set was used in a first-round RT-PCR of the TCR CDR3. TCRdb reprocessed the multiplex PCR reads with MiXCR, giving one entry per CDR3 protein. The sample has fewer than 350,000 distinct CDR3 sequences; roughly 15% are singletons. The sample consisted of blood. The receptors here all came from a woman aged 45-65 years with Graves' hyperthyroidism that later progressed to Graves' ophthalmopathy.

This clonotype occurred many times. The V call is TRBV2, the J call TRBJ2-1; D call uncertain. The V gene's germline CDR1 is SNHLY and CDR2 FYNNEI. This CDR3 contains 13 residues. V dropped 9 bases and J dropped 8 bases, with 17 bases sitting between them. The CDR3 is CASSPNPGDEQFF. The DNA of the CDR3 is TGTGCCAGTAGCCCGAATCCTGGCGATGAGCAGTTCTTC.

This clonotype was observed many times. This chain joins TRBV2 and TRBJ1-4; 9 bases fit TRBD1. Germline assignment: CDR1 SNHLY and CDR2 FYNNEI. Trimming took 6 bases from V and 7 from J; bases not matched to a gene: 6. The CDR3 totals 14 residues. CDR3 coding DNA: TGTGCCAGCAGCAGGACAGGGGTGGGTGAAAAACTGTTTTTT. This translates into CASSRTGVGEKLFF.

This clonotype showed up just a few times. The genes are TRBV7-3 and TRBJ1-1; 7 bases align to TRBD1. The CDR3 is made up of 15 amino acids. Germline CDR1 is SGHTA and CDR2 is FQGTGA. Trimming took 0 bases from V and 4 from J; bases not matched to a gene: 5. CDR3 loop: CASSLTGGSFTEAFF. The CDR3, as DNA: TGTGCCAGCAGCTTAACAGGGGGCTCGTTCACTGAAGCTTTCTTT.

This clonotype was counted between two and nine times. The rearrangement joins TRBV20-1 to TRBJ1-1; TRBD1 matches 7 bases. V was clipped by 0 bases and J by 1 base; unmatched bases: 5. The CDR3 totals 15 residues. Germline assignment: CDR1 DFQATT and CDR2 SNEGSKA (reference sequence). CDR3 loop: CSARDYTGENTEAFF. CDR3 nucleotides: TGCAGTGCTAGAGATTATACAGGGGAGAACACTGAAGCTTTCTTT.

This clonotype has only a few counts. CDR3: CARKAGLRDTGELFF. In DNA, the CDR3 is TGTGCCAGGAAGGCGGGGCTTCGGGACACCGGGGAGCTGTTTTTT. This chain joins TRBV28 and TRBJ2-2; a weak D match, TRBD2 (6 bases). This CDR3 is built from 15 residues. V lost 9 bases and J lost 3, with 17 bases in between. CDR1 and CDR2 (germline): MDHEN, SYDVKM.

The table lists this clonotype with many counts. This chain's CDR3 is CASSLNRDNYGYTF. DNA for the CDR3: TGTGCCAGCAGCTTGAATCGGGATAACTATGGCTACACCTTC. The chain uses TRBV7-8 and TRBJ1-2, with D uncertain. Looked up from germline, CDR1 is SGHVS and CDR2 is FQNEAQ. With 3 bases removed from V and 1 base from J, the gap between germline ends came to 9 bases. The CDR3 spans 14 residues.

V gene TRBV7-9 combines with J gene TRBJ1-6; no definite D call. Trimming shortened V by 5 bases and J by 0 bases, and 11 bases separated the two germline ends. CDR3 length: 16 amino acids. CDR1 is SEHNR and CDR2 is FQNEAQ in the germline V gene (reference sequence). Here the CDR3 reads CASSPDGSSYNSPLHF. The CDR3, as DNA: TGTGCCAGCAGCCCCGACGGAAGCTCCTATAATTCACCCCTCCACTTT.

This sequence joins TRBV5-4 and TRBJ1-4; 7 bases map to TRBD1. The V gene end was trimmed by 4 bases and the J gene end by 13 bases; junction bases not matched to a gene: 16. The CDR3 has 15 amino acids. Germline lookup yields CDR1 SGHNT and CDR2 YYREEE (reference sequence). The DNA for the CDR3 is TGTGCCAGCAGCCCTGGGACAGAAAGGGGCAACCGACTGTTTTTT. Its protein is CASSPGTERGNRLFF.

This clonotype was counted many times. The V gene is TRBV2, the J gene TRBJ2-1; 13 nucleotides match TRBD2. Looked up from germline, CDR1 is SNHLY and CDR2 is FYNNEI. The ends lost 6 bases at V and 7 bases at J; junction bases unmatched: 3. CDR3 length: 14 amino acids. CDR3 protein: CASRTSGRVNEQFF. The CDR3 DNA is TGTGCCAGCAGAACTAGCGGGAGGGTAAATGAGCAGTTCTTC.

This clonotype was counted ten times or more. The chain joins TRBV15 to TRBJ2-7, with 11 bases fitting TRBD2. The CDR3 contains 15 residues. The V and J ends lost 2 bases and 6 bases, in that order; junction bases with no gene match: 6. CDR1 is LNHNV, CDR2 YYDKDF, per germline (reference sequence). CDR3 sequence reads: CATSRLGTSGVEQYF. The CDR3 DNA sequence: TGTGCCACCAGCAGACTCGGGACTAGCGGAGTCGAGCAGTACTTC.

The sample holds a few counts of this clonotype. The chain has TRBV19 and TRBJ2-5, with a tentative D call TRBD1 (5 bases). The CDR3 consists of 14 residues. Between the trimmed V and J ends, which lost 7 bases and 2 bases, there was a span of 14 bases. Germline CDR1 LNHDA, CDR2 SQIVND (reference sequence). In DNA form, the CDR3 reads TGTGCCAGTACGGCCGGACACCTTCAAGAGACCCAGTACTTC. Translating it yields CASTAGHLQETQYF.

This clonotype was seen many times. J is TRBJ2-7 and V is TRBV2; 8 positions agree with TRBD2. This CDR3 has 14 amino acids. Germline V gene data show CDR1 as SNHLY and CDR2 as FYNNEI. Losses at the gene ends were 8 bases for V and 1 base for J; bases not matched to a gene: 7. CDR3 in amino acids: CASLIAGLSYEQYF. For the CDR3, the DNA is TGTGCCAGCTTGATAGCGGGGCTTTCCTACGAGCAGTACTTC. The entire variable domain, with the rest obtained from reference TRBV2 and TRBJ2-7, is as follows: EPEVTQTPSHQVTQMGQEVILRCVPISNHLYFYWYRQILGQKVEFLVSFYNNEISEKSEIFDDQFSVERPDGSNFTLKIRSTKLEDSAMYFCASLIAGLSYEQYFGPGTRLTVT.

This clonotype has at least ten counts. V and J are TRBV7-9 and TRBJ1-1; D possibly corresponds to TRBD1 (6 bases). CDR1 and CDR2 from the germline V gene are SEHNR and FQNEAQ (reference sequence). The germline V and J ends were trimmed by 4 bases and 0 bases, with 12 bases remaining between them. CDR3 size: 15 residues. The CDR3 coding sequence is TGTGCCAGCAGCTCCCAGGACAGAATGAACACTGAAGCTTTCTTT. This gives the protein CASSSQDRMNTEAFF.

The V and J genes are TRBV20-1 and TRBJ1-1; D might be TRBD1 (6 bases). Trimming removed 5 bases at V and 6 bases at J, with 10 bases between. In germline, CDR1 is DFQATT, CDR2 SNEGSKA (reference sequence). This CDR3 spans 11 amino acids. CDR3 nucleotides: TGCAGTGCTGGGGGCCGGGCTGAAGCTTTCTTT. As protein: CSAGGRAEAFF.

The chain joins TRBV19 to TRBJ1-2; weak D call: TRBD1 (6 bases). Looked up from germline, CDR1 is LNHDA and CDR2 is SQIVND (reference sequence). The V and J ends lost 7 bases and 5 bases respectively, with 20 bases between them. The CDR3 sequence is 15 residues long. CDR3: CASTTPRGEQYGYTF. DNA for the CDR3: TGTGCCAGTACCACCCCAAGGGGGGAACAGTATGGCTACACCTTC.

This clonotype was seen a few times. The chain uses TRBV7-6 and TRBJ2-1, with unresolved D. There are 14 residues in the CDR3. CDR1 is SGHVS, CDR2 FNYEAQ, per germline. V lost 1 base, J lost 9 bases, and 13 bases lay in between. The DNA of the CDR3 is TGTGCCAGCAGCTTAGATGGCACGTCCAGTGAGCAGTTCTTC. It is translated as CASSLDGTSSEQFF.

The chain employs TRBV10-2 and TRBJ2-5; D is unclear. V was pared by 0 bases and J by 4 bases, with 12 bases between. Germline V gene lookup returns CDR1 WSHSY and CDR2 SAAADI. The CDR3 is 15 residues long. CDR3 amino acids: CASSESEVTPETQYF. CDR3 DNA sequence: TGCGCCAGCAGTGAGTCGGAAGTGACCCCAGAGACCCAGTACTTC.

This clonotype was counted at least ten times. DNA for the CDR3: TGTGCCACCAGCAGAGACCGTTGGGCCGCGAACGGTGAAGCTTTCTTT. Encoded protein: CATSRDRWAANGEAFF. The genes are TRBV15 and TRBJ1-1, with D unclear. Deletions cut 0 bases from V and 7 bases from J, with 18 bases between. Germline CDR1 and CDR2: LNHNV and YYDKDF (reference sequence). CDR3 size: 16 residues.

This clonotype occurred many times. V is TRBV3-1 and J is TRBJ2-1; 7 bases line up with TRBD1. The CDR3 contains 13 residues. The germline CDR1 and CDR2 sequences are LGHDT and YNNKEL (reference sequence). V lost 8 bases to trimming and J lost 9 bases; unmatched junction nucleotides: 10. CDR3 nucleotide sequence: TGTGCCAGCGAAATGACAGGGAAAGCTGAGCAGTTCTTC. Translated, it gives CASEMTGKAEQFF.

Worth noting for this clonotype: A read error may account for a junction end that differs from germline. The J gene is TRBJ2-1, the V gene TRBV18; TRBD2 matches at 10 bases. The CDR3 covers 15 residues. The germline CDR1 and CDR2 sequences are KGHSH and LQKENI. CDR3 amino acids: CATSPPSGSRNEQFF. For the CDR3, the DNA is TGTGCCACCTCACCCCCTAGCGGGAGTAGGAATGAGCAGTTCTTC.

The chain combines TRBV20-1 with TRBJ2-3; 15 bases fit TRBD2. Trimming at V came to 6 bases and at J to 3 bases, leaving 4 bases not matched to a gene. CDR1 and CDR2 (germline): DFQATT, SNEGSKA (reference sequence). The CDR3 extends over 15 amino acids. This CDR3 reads CSALGLAGGTDTQYF. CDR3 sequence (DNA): TGCAGTGCGTTGGGACTAGCGGGAGGAACAGATACGCAGTATTTT.

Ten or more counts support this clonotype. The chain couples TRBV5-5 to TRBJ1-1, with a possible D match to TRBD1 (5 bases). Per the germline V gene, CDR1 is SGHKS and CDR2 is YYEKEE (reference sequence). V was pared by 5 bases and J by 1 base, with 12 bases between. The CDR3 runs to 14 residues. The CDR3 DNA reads TGTGCCAGCAGACCGGGGACGCGGAACACTGAAGCTTTCTTT. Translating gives CASRPGTRNTEAFF.

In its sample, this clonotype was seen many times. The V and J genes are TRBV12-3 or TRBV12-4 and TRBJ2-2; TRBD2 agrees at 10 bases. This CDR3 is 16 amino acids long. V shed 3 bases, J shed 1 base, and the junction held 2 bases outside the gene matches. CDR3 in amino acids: CASSFGLAVNTGELFF. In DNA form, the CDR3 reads TGTGCCAGCAGTTTCGGACTAGCGGTGAACACCGGGGAGCTGTTTTTT.

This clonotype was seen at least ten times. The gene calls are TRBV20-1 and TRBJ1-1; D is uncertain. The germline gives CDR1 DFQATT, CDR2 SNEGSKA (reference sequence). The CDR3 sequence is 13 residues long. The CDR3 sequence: CSAGLVMNTEAFF. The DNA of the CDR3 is TGCAGCGCAGGCCTGGTTATGAACACTGAAGCTTTCTTT.

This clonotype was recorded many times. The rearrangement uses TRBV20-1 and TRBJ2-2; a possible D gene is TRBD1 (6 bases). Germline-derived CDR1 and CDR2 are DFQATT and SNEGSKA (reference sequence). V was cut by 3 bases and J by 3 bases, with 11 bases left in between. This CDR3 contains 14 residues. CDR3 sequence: CSASVEGDTGELFF. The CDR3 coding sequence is TGCAGTGCTAGTGTTGAGGGGGACACCGGGGAGCTGTTTTTT.